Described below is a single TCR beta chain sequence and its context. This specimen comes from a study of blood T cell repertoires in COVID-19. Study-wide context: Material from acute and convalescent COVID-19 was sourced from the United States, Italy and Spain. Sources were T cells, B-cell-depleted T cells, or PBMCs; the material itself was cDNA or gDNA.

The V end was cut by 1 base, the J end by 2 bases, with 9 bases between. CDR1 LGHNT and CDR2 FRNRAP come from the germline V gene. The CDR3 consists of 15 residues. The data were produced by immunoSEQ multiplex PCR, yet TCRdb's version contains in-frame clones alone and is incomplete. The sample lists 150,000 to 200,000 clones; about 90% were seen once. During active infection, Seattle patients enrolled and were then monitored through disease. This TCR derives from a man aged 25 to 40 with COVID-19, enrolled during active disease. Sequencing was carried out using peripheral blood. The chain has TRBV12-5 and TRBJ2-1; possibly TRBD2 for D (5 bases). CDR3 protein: CASGLGEWAYNEQFF. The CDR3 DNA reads TGTGCTAGTGGTTTGGGGGAGTGGGCCTACAATGAGCAGTTCTTC. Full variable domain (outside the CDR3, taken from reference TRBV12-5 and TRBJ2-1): DARVTQTPRHKVTEMGQEVTMRCQPILGHNTVFWYRQTMMQGLELLAYFRNRAPLDDSGMPKDRFSAEMPDATLATLKIQPSEPRDSAVYFCASGLGEWAYNEQFFGPGTRLTVL.